These 9 T cell receptor beta chains were sequenced from one sample in a study of vaccination effects on CD4 cells after COVID-19. No antigens are known for them. Before sequencing, viral peptide pools were used by the ViraFEST assay to expand antigen-specific CD4+ T cells. Following culture for approximately 11 days, CD4+ T cells were isolated. The cohort was immunized with two doses of either the BNT162b2 or mRNA-1273 vaccine. The method was immunoSEQ multiplex PCR; TCRdb's version includes in-frame clones alone and lacks a portion of them. The profile shows about 24,000 clones, roughly 79% of them singletons. The sample consisted of CD4+ T cells from PBMCs cultured with SARS-CoV-2 spike peptides, taken after COVID-19 vaccination. The receptors were sampled from a human donor who received a COVID-19 vaccine. Some clones in this sample may be carry-over from other donors' samples.

The chain combines TRBV28 with TRBJ1-2; the D gene is possibly TRBD1 (6 bases). This CDR3 spans 15 amino acids. Trimming left V 7 bases short and J 4 bases short, with 19 bases between. The V gene's germline CDR1 is MDHEN and CDR2 SYDVKM. CDR3 region: CASTLSGDTLYGYTF. The CDR3 DNA reads TGTGCCAGCACCCTATCAGGGGACACTCTCTATGGCTACACCTTC.

This CDR3 reads CASSSTRTGVRTEAFF. Written as DNA, the CDR3 is TGTGCCAGCAGTTCCACAAGGACAGGGGTCCGGACTGAAGCTTTCTTT. The chain uses TRBV6-2 or TRBV6-3 and TRBJ1-1, with TRBD1 identical over 9 bases. Germline CDR1 MNHEY, CDR2 SVGEGT. CDR3 length: 16 amino acids. V dropped 4 bases and J dropped 5; count of bases not matched to a gene: 11.

A single count supports this clone. The chain carries TRBV7-9 and TRBJ1-1; possible D gene TRBD1, 5 bases. In germline, CDR1 is SEHNR, CDR2 FQNEAQ (reference sequence). The V end was cut by 0 bases, the J end by 10 bases, with 21 bases between. The CDR3 has 16 residues. DNA for the CDR3: TGTGCCAGCAGCTTAGCAGGTGCGCGAATGACAGTTAGAGCTTTCTTT. Protein: CASSLAGARMTVRAFF.

The chain combines TRBV19 with TRBJ2-1; TRBD2 matches at 8 bases. Germline V gives CDR1 LNHDA, CDR2 SQIVND (reference sequence). J lost 0 bases, V lost 4 bases, and 11 bases had no gene match. This CDR3 spans 18 amino acids. The CDR3 nucleotides are TGTGCCAGTAGTAAGACGGGGGGGCAGTTCAGCTCCTACAATGAGCAGTTCTTC. This codes for CASSKTGGQFSSYNEQFF. The full variable domain, its missing parts supplied by reference TRBV19 and TRBJ2-1, is DGGITQSPKYLFRKEGQNVTLSCEQNLNHDAMYWYRQDPGQGLRLIYYSQIVNDFQKGDIAEGYSVSREKKESFPLTVTSAQKNPTAFYLCASSKTGGQFSSYNEQFFGPGTRLTVL.

J is TRBJ1-3 and V is TRBV29-1; no firm D call. Between the trimmed V and J ends, which lost 4 bases and 4 bases, there was a span of 11 bases. CDR1 is SQVTM and CDR2 is ANQGSEA in the germline V gene. The CDR3 length is 13 residues. As DNA, the CDR3 is TGCAGCGTTGGCGATGTCCCGGGAAACACCATATATTTT. It translates to CSVGDVPGNTIYF.

V usage is TRBV20-1 and J usage is TRBJ2-5, with D unclear. V lost 3 bases and J lost 1, with 6 bases in between. Germline V gives CDR1 DFQATT, CDR2 SNEGSKA (reference sequence). This CDR3 has 12 residues. CDR3 coding DNA: TGCAGTGCTAGTGAAAGCCAAGAGACCCAGTACTTC. It codes for CSASESQETQYF.

The table lists this clone with a count of one. V usage is TRBV18 and J usage is TRBJ2-1; TRBD1 matches at 10 bases. J was trimmed by 4 bases and V by 3 bases; bases with no gene match: 3. In germline, CDR1 is KGHSH, CDR2 LQKENI. The length of the CDR3 is 15 residues. The CDR3 sequence: CASSPGTGAYNEQFF. The DNA for the CDR3 is TGTGCCAGCTCACCTGGGACAGGGGCGTACAATGAGCAGTTCTTC.

The chain couples TRBV11-1 to TRBJ1-1; D unresolved. Germline V gives CDR1 SGHAT, CDR2 FQDESV (reference sequence). The CDR3 has 13 residues. The V end was cut by 1 base, the J end by 8 bases, with 11 bases between. The CDR3 DNA reads TGTGCCAGCAGCTTAGGGGATCGGAAGGAAGCTTTCTTT. The encoded protein is CASSLGDRKEAFF.

The chain uses TRBV7-6 and TRBJ2-2, with D perhaps TRBD1 (5 bases). Deletions cut 2 bases from V and 4 bases from J, with 14 bases between. This CDR3 has 16 residues. The germline gives CDR1 SGHVS, CDR2 FNYEAQ. The CDR3 coding sequence is TGTGCCAGCAGCTTATCGGGTGACAGAGTCACCGGGGAGCTGTTTTTT. It translates to CASSLSGDRVTGELFF.